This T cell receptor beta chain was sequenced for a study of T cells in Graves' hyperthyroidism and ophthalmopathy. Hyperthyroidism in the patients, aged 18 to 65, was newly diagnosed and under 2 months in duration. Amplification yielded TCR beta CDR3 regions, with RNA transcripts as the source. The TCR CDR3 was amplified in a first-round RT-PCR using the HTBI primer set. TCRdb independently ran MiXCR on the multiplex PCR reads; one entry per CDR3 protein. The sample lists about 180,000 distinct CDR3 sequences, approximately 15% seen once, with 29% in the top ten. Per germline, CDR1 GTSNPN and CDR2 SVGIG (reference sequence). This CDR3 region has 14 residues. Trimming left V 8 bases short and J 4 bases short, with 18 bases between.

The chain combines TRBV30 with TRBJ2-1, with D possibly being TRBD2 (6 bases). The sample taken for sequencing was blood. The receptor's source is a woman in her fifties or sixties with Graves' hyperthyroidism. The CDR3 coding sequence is TGTGCCGGGGAGGACTACGATCGTTACAATGAGCAGTTCTTC. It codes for CAGEDYDRYNEQFF.